The rows below give T cell receptor beta chains drawn from one sample of a study. TCRdb independently ran MiXCR on the RT-PCR reads; one entry per CDR3 protein. Among 550,000 to 750,000 distinct CDR3 sequences listed, approximately 15% were seen once. The sample comprised memory CD4+ T cells from blood. These receptors all come from a female donor in good health, serving as a healthy control. The CDR3 runs from the conserved cysteine through the conserved F or W. The order of the fields is clone size, CDR3 length, D gene, J gene, V gene, CDR3 protein, CDR3 DNA. D genes are given only for firm matches. Clone size appears in some rows only: once, few, many, or a class for an expanded clone.

NA | 12 | NA | TRBJ2-5 | TRBV12-3/TRBV12-4 | CASKGGGETQYF | TGTGCCAGCAAGGGAGGAGGAGAGACCCAGTACTTC
many | 16 | TRBD1 | TRBJ1-5 | TRBV6-5 | CASKRYRGGGNQPQHF | TGTGCCAGCAAAAGATACAGGGGAGGGGGCAATCAGCCCCAGCATTTT
NA | 15 | TRBD2 | TRBJ2-1 | TRBV5-1 | CASSFLAGTNNEQFF | TGCGCCAGCAGCTTTTTAGCGGGGACCAACAATGAGCAGTTCTTC
NA | 15 | TRBD1 | TRBJ2-2 | TRBV7-8 | CASSPRQGTTGELFF | TGTGCCAGCAGCCCTCGACAGGGGACCACCGGGGAGCTGTTTTTT
NA | 10 | NA | TRBJ1-1 | TRBV27 | CATRDTEAFF | TGTGCCACCCGGGACACTGAAGCTTTCTTT
many | 12 | NA | TRBJ2-3 | TRBV6-1 | CASSEEGFAQYF | TGTGCCAGCAGTGAGGAAGGGTTTGCGCAGTATTTT
many | 19 | TRBD2 | TRBJ2-3 | TRBV20-1 | CSARPHLAGRTASTDTQYF | TGCAGTGCTAGACCCCACCTAGCGGGTCGAACTGCTAGCACAGATACGCAGTATTTT
few | 16 | TRBD1 | TRBJ2-3 | TRBV27 | CASSFSGTGGTDTQYF | TGTGCCAGCAGTTTCTCCGGGACAGGGGGCACAGATACGCAGTATTTT
few | 14 | TRBD2 | TRBJ2-2 | TRBV7-3 | CASSPGLASGELFF | TGTGCCAGCAGCCCGGGACTAGCATCCGGGGAGCTGTTTTTT
few | 14 | NA | TRBJ1-1 | TRBV20-1 | CSARDQGLGTEAFF | TGCAGTGCTAGAGATCAGGGCTTGGGCACTGAAGCTTTCTTT
few | 13 | TRBD1 | TRBJ1-2 | TRBV27 | CASSTQGIDGYTF | TGTGCCAGCTCGACACAGGGGATCGATGGCTACACCTTC
many | 13 | NA | TRBJ2-5 | TRBV12-3/TRBV12-4 | CASRRTVQETQYF | TGTGCCAGCAGACGGACAGTTCAAGAGACCCAGTACTTC
many | 14 | NA | TRBJ2-1 | TRBV20-1 | CSASDDLLVNEQFF | TGCAGTGCTAGTGACGACCTTCTAGTCAATGAGCAGTTCTTC
many | 15 | NA | TRBJ2-1 | TRBV20-1 | CSARDLGVYDNEQFF | TGCAGTGCTAGAGATCTCGGAGTGTACGACAATGAGCAGTTCTTC
many | 15 | TRBD1 | TRBJ2-7 | TRBV7-2 | CASSFDGTGPYEQYF | TGTGCCAGCAGCTTTGATGGGACAGGGCCCTACGAGCAGTACTTC
few | 14 | NA | TRBJ1-1 | TRBV12-3/TRBV12-4 | CASSLAGGETEAFF | TGTGCCAGCAGTTTAGCCGGGGGGGAAACTGAAGCTTTCTTT
few | 14 | TRBD1 | TRBJ1-6 | TRBV12-3/TRBV12-4 | CASRRTGGSSPLHF | TGTGCCAGCAGACGGACAGGGGGGAGTTCACCCCTCCACTTT
few | 10 | NA | TRBJ2-7 | TRBV20-1 | CSTGRYEQYF | TGCAGTACTGGGCGTTACGAGCAGTACTTC
few | 15 | NA | TRBJ2-7 | TRBV20-1 | CSARDGRALGVEQYF | TGCAGTGCTAGAGATGGGCGGGCCCTGGGTGTGGAGCAGTACTTC
few | 14 | NA | TRBJ1-1 | TRBV5-5 | CASSLDYAPAGAFF | TGTGCCAGCAGCTTGGACTACGCACCGGCGGGGGCTTTCTTT
few | 17 | NA | TRBJ2-2 | TRBV18 | CASSPNSLQANTGELFF | TGTGCCAGCTCACCAAACTCCTTACAGGCCAACACCGGGGAGCTGTTTTTT
many | 15 | NA | TRBJ2-7 | TRBV6-5 | CASSYGGSRIYEQYF | TGTGCCAGCAGTTACGGTGGCAGTAGAATCTACGAGCAGTACTTC
NA | 16 | TRBD1 | TRBJ1-2 | TRBV9 | CASSPQQGDGGYGYTF | TGTGCCAGCAGCCCCCAACAGGGGGATGGTGGCTATGGCTACACCTTC
few | 15 | NA | TRBJ2-5 | TRBV7-7 | CASSRAPSFSETQYF | TGTGCTAGCAGCCGAGCTCCTAGTTTTTCGGAGACCCAGTACTTC
many | 14 | NA | TRBJ1-1 | TRBV5-1 | CASSLVLGGTEAFF | TGCGCCAGCAGCTTGGTTCTTGGGGGAACTGAAGCTTTCTTT
many | 16 | TRBD2 | TRBJ2-1 | TRBV6-4 | CASSDSAGGRYNEQFF | TGTGCCAGCAGTGACTCTGCGGGAGGAAGATACAATGAGCAGTTCTTC
few | 15 | TRBD2 | TRBJ2-2 | TRBV30 | CAWTGLAGDTGELFF | TGTGCCTGGACGGGACTAGCGGGAGACACCGGGGAGCTGTTTTTT
few | 16 | NA | TRBJ1-5 | TRBV5-5 | CASSLVPDTAGQPQHF | TGTGCCAGCAGCTTGGTCCCCGATACGGCCGGTCAGCCCCAGCATTTT
many | 15 | NA | TRBJ2-7 | TRBV5-4 | CASSLESSGGSKQYF | TGTGCCAGCAGCTTGGAGAGTTCCGGGGGAAGTAAGCAGTACTTC
few | 16 | TRBD1 | TRBJ1-5 | TRBV12-3/TRBV12-4 | CASSRDRANSNQPQHF | TGTGCCAGCAGCCGAGACAGGGCGAATAGCAATCAGCCCCAGCATTTT
many | 15 | TRBD1 | TRBJ2-7 | TRBV6-5 | CASSHQGQGSYEQYF | TGTGCCAGCAGCCACCAGGGACAGGGCTCCTACGAGCAGTACTTC
NA | 15 | NA | TRBJ1-2 | TRBV10-3 | CAISEQETGNYGYTF | TGTGCCATCAGTGAGCAGGAGACGGGAAACTATGGCTACACCTTC
many | 13 | TRBD1 | TRBJ2-1 | TRBV7-6 | CASSIDRGDEQFF | TGTGCCAGCAGCATCGACAGGGGGGATGAGCAGTTCTTC
few | 15 | NA | TRBJ2-1 | TRBV20-1 | CSATLAVQSYNEQFF | TGCAGTGCTACCTTAGCGGTCCAATCCTACAATGAGCAGTTCTTC
NA | 13 | TRBD1 | TRBJ1-2 | TRBV5-1 | CASSPGQSEGYTF | TGCGCCAGCAGTCCGGGACAGTCAGAAGGCTACACCTTC
few | 15 | NA | TRBJ1-2 | TRBV6-5 | CASSYSRAVNYGYTF | TGTGCCAGCAGTTACTCCCGGGCGGTGAACTATGGCTACACCTTC
few | 14 | TRBD1 | TRBJ1-2 | TRBV6-2/TRBV6-3 | CASSWDSRNYGYTF | TGTGCCAGCAGTTGGGACAGCCGGAACTATGGCTACACCTTC
few | 15 | NA | TRBJ2-6 | TRBV9 | CASSVVTAGANVLTF | TGTGCCAGCAGCGTAGTAACAGCCGGGGCCAACGTCCTGACTTTC
many | 15 | NA | TRBJ2-2 | TRBV12-3/TRBV12-4 | CASSFGGPGTGELFF | TGTGCCAGCAGTTTCGGGGGCCCAGGGACCGGGGAGCTGTTTTTT
many | 13 | NA | TRBJ1-2 | TRBV12-3/TRBV12-4 | CASSPDRFYGYTF | TGTGCCAGCAGCCCTGACAGGTTCTATGGCTACACCTTC